This TCR beta chain was sequenced during a study of cytotoxic CD8 clonotypes in ibrutinib-treated CLL. In the study overall: Enrolment comprised 10 to 11 relapsed/refractory and around 15 treatment-naive patients; about 17 were IGHV unmutated.

Here immunoSEQ multiplex PCR was the method, and the copy in TCRdb shows in-frame clones only, minus some. In the table there are 85,000 or so clones, roughly 77% of which are singletons. The CDR3 has 15 amino acids. Losses at the gene ends were 6 bases for V and 10 bases for J; bases not matched to a gene: 12. Germline loops: CDR1 MDHEN, CDR2 SYDVKM. The specimen comprised PBMCs, sampled after 12 months of ibrutinib treatment. This sequence was found in a human donor with chronic lymphocytic leukemia. The chain combines TRBV28 with TRBJ1-4; TRBD1 matches at 9 bases. The CDR3 bases are TGTGCCAGCAGCGCCCCGGGACAGGGATGGGGAAAACTGTTTTTT. It specifies CASSAPGQGWGKLFF.